Listed below are T cell receptor beta chains from one sample, sequenced in a study of multiple sclerosis patients with progressive multifocal leukoencephalopathy. Some clones are missing from TCRdb's copy, which holds only in-frame ones; the method was immunoSEQ multiplex PCR. The sample has about 30,000 clones, over 90% seen once. The sequencing input was PBMCs. Receptor source: a young man with multiple sclerosis. Both conserved end residues are part of each CDR3. The D gene is left open where the match is weak. The size of a clone is reported for some rows only, either as once, few or many, or as a class for expanded clones.

CDR3nt: TGTGCCAGCAGTTTGGGTACAGGGAATTCCGGAAACACCATATATTTT
CDR3aa: CASSLGTGNSGNTIYF
abundance: NA
d_gene: NA
j_gene: TRBJ1-3
len: 16
v_gene: TRBV7-2

CDR3nt: TGTGCCAGCAGTCCCGTCGGGGTGGGGTGGCTTATTTATGGCTACACCTTC
CDR3aa: CASSPVGVGWLIYGYTF
abundance: NA
d_gene: NA
j_gene: TRBJ1-2
len: 17
v_gene: TRBV27

CDR3nt: TGTGCCAGCTCGACAGGCGTTACCTACAATGAGCAGTTCTTC
CDR3aa: CASSTGVTYNEQFF
abundance: NA
d_gene: NA
j_gene: TRBJ2-1
len: 14
v_gene: TRBV9

CDR3nt: TGTGCCAGCAGCTTGGGGCGGGAGAGGGAGCAGTACTTC
CDR3aa: CASSLGREREQYF
abundance: NA
d_gene: TRBD2
j_gene: TRBJ2-7
len: 13
v_gene: TRBV7-3

CDR3nt: TGTGCTAGTGGTTTTTTTGGAGGAAACTATGGCTACACCTTC
CDR3aa: CASGFFGGNYGYTF
abundance: NA
d_gene: NA
j_gene: TRBJ1-2
len: 14
v_gene: TRBV12-5

CDR3nt: TGTGCCAGTAGTAGCCGGGACATGCCCTACGAGCAGTACTTC
CDR3aa: CASSSRDMPYEQYF
abundance: NA
d_gene: NA
j_gene: TRBJ2-7
len: 14
v_gene: TRBV19

CDR3nt: TGTGCCAGCAGCTTTAGCGGGACCAACACAGATACGCAGTATTTT
CDR3aa: CASSFSGTNTDTQYF
abundance: NA
d_gene: TRBD2
j_gene: TRBJ2-3
len: 15
v_gene: TRBV7-2

CDR3nt: TGTGCCACCCTCGACAGGGGATATGAAAAACTGTTTTTT
CDR3aa: CATLDRGYEKLFF
abundance: NA
d_gene: TRBD1
j_gene: TRBJ1-4
len: 13
v_gene: TRBV19

CDR3nt: TGTGCCAGCAGTTTCGCGGGGGAAGGCACTGAAGCTTTCTTT
CDR3aa: CASSFAGEGTEAFF
abundance: NA
d_gene: NA
j_gene: TRBJ1-1
len: 14
v_gene: TRBV27

CDR3nt: TGTGCCAGCAGACGCGCTAGCGGGAACACCGGGGAGCTGTTTTTT
CDR3aa: CASRRASGNTGELFF
abundance: NA
d_gene: TRBD2
j_gene: TRBJ2-2
len: 15
v_gene: TRBV27

CDR3nt: TGCGCCAGCAGCCCGCCAGGTGAAAAACTGTTTTTT
CDR3aa: CASSPPGEKLFF
abundance: NA
d_gene: NA
j_gene: TRBJ1-4
len: 12
v_gene: TRBV4-3

CDR3nt: TGTGCCAGCAGGTATGGACAGTACAATGAGCAGTTCTTC
CDR3aa: CASRYGQYNEQFF
abundance: NA
d_gene: NA
j_gene: TRBJ2-1
len: 13
v_gene: TRBV6-6

CDR3nt: TGTGCCAGCACCTGGGGGGGACAACCCTACGAGCAGTACTTC
CDR3aa: CASTWGGQPYEQYF
abundance: NA
d_gene: NA
j_gene: TRBJ2-7
len: 14
v_gene: TRBV6-1

CDR3nt: TGCGCCAGCAGCTTGAGCGGGAGATCTCTCTCTGAGCAGTACTTC
CDR3aa: CASSLSGRSLSEQYF
abundance: NA
d_gene: TRBD2
j_gene: TRBJ2-5
len: 15
v_gene: TRBV5-1

CDR3nt: TGTGCCAGTAGTATTGGGCGAGCGTCGAGCTCCTACAATGAGCAGTTCTTC
CDR3aa: CASSIGRASSSYNEQFF
abundance: NA
d_gene: NA
j_gene: TRBJ2-1
len: 17
v_gene: TRBV19

CDR3nt: TGTGCCAGCAGCCAAGTAAGCTATGGCTACACCTTC
CDR3aa: CASSQVSYGYTF
abundance: NA
d_gene: NA
j_gene: TRBJ1-2
len: 12
v_gene: TRBV4-2

CDR3nt: TGCGCCAGCAGCTGGGGACTAGCGGGAGGGCCCTCAGATACGCAGTATTTT
CDR3aa: CASSWGLAGGPSDTQYF
abundance: NA
d_gene: TRBD2
j_gene: TRBJ2-3
len: 17
v_gene: TRBV5-1

CDR3nt: TGTGCCAGCAGCACGGGACAGTATAGCAATCAGCCCCAGCATTTT
CDR3aa: CASSTGQYSNQPQHF
abundance: NA
d_gene: TRBD1
j_gene: TRBJ1-5
len: 15
v_gene: TRBV5-8

CDR3nt: TGTGCCAGCAGCCGCTACTTGGGGCGCGAAAAACTGTTTTTT
CDR3aa: CASSRYLGREKLFF
abundance: NA
d_gene: NA
j_gene: TRBJ1-4
len: 14
v_gene: TRBV11-2

CDR3nt: TGTGCTAGTGGTTTGGTACAGGGCAGGATCACAGATACGCAGTATTTT
CDR3aa: CASGLVQGRITDTQYF
abundance: NA
d_gene: NA
j_gene: TRBJ2-3
len: 16
v_gene: TRBV12-5

CDR3nt: TGCAGCGTTTCAACCGGGACAGGGGGCTCTCTATCCGGAAACACCATATATTTT
CDR3aa: CSVSTGTGGSLSGNTIYF
abundance: once
d_gene: TRBD1
j_gene: TRBJ1-3
len: 18
v_gene: TRBV29-1

CDR3nt: TGCAGCGCCAGACGAGGGGTTCGAACTGAAGCTTTCTTT
CDR3aa: CSARRGVRTEAFF
abundance: NA
d_gene: NA
j_gene: TRBJ1-1
len: 13
v_gene: TRBV29-1

CDR3nt: TGTGCCAGCAGCTTAACGAGCCTGAGCACAGATACGCAGTATTTT
CDR3aa: CASSLTSLSTDTQYF
abundance: NA
d_gene: NA
j_gene: TRBJ2-3
len: 15
v_gene: TRBV11-2

CDR3nt: TGCGCCAGCAGCCAAGATAGGAGGGGCCCTGAAGCTTTCTTT
CDR3aa: CASSQDRRGPEAFF
abundance: NA
d_gene: NA
j_gene: TRBJ1-1
len: 14
v_gene: TRBV4-3

CDR3nt: TGTGCCAGCCGACCAAAGGCGCCCCAGCATTTT
CDR3aa: CASRPKAPQHF
abundance: NA
d_gene: NA
j_gene: TRBJ1-5
len: 11
v_gene: TRBV5-4

CDR3nt: TGTGCCAGCAGCTTAGCGGCGGGGGGGACCTACGAGCAGTACTTC
CDR3aa: CASSLAAGGTYEQYF
abundance: NA
d_gene: TRBD2
j_gene: TRBJ2-7
len: 15
v_gene: TRBV7-2

CDR3nt: TGTGCCATCAGCGACCTTGGGGCCCGCGGCGGTTCACCCCTCCACTTT
CDR3aa: CAISDLGARGGSPLHF
abundance: NA
d_gene: NA
j_gene: TRBJ1-6
len: 16
v_gene: TRBV10-3

CDR3nt: TGCGCCAGCAGCGGGCACTCTGAAGCTTTCTTT
CDR3aa: CASSGHSEAFF
abundance: NA
d_gene: NA
j_gene: TRBJ1-1
len: 11
v_gene: TRBV5-1

CDR3nt: TGTGCCAGCAGCCCCGGACATGAGCAGTTCTTC
CDR3aa: CASSPGHEQFF
abundance: NA
d_gene: NA
j_gene: TRBJ2-1
len: 11
v_gene: TRBV7-9

CDR3nt: TGTGCCAGCAGGCTATACGGGGGACTAGCGGGAACCTACGAGCAGTACTTC
CDR3aa: CASRLYGGLAGTYEQYF
abundance: once
d_gene: TRBD2
j_gene: TRBJ2-7
len: 17
v_gene: TRBV27

CDR3nt: TGTGCCAGCAGTGCGAATCAATCCCCCTACGAGCAGTACTTC
CDR3aa: CASSANQSPYEQYF
abundance: once
d_gene: NA
j_gene: TRBJ2-7
len: 14
v_gene: TRBV6-1

CDR3nt: TGTGCCAGCAGCGTCGACAGGGCATCCTACAATGAGCAGTTCTTC
CDR3aa: CASSVDRASYNEQFF
abundance: NA
d_gene: TRBD1
j_gene: TRBJ2-1
len: 15
v_gene: TRBV9

CDR3nt: TGCAGCGTTGGGTTCGGCTCTGACGGCAATCAGCCCCAGCATTTT
CDR3aa: CSVGFGSDGNQPQHF
abundance: NA
d_gene: NA
j_gene: TRBJ1-5
len: 15
v_gene: TRBV29-1

CDR3nt: TGCGCCAGCAGCAATGGACGGGGCACAGATACGCAGTATTTT
CDR3aa: CASSNGRGTDTQYF
abundance: few
d_gene: NA
j_gene: TRBJ2-3
len: 14
v_gene: TRBV5-1

CDR3nt: TGTGCCAGCAGTCGACAGGGGATCTATGGCTACACCTTC
CDR3aa: CASSRQGIYGYTF
abundance: NA
d_gene: TRBD1
j_gene: TRBJ1-2
len: 13
v_gene: TRBV27

CDR3nt: TGTGCCAGTAGTTTGGGACTAGGCACAGATACGCAGTATTTT
CDR3aa: CASSLGLGTDTQYF
abundance: NA
d_gene: TRBD2
j_gene: TRBJ2-3
len: 14
v_gene: TRBV19

CDR3nt: TGTGCCAGCAGCTTAGCGGCCCGACGTTCCAATGAGCAGTTCTTC
CDR3aa: CASSLAARRSNEQFF
abundance: NA
d_gene: NA
j_gene: TRBJ2-1
len: 15
v_gene: TRBV7-2

CDR3nt: TGCAGTGGGACCCCGAACACTGAAGCTTTCTTT
CDR3aa: CSGTPNTEAFF
abundance: NA
d_gene: NA
j_gene: TRBJ1-1
len: 11
v_gene: TRBV20-1

CDR3nt: TGTGCCAGCAGCTTGGCCGTCAGGGAGCAGACCCAGTACTTC
CDR3aa: CASSLAVREQTQYF
abundance: NA
d_gene: NA
j_gene: TRBJ2-5
len: 14
v_gene: TRBV5-4

CDR3nt: TGCACCAGTGGCGGGAGAGCCCACGAGCAGTACTTC
CDR3aa: CTSGGRAHEQYF
abundance: NA
d_gene: TRBD2
j_gene: TRBJ2-7
len: 12
v_gene: TRBV10-2

CDR3nt: TGTGCCAGCAGTTTGGACAGGCTCAAACTGCTTTTT
CDR3aa: CASSLDRLKLLF
abundance: NA
d_gene: TRBD1
j_gene: TRBJ1-4
len: 12
v_gene: TRBV6-5

CDR3nt: TGTGCCAGCGGAGATAGGGCTGCCGCATTAGCCAAAAACATTCAGTACTTC
CDR3aa: CASGDRAAALAKNIQYF
abundance: NA
d_gene: NA
j_gene: TRBJ2-4
len: 17
v_gene: TRBV2

CDR3nt: TGTGCCAGCAGCCCCGGGACTAGCGCGATATACAATGAGCAGTTCTTC
CDR3aa: CASSPGTSAIYNEQFF
abundance: NA
d_gene: TRBD2
j_gene: TRBJ2-1
len: 16
v_gene: TRBV7-9

CDR3nt: TGCGCCAGCAGCTTGGGCCCGGGACAAAGGAACACTGAAGCTTTCTTT
CDR3aa: CASSLGPGQRNTEAFF
abundance: NA
d_gene: NA
j_gene: TRBJ1-1
len: 16
v_gene: TRBV5-1

CDR3nt: TGTGCCAGCAGCGAGGCGGGGGCCAAAAACATTCAGTACTTC
CDR3aa: CASSEAGAKNIQYF
abundance: few
d_gene: NA
j_gene: TRBJ2-4
len: 14
v_gene: TRBV7-9

CDR3nt: TGTGCCAGCAGCCATGGAAGACTAGCGGGAGGGCCCAATGAGCAGTTCTTC
CDR3aa: CASSHGRLAGGPNEQFF
abundance: NA
d_gene: TRBD2
j_gene: TRBJ2-1
len: 17
v_gene: TRBV4-2

CDR3nt: TGTGCCAGCAGTGATCGGACAGGGATCTATGGCTACACCTTC
CDR3aa: CASSDRTGIYGYTF
abundance: NA
d_gene: TRBD1
j_gene: TRBJ1-2
len: 14
v_gene: TRBV2

CDR3nt: TGTGCCAGCAGCTTAGGGGAGACGCCTGAAGCTTTCTTT
CDR3aa: CASSLGETPEAFF
abundance: once
d_gene: NA
j_gene: TRBJ1-1
len: 13
v_gene: TRBV13

CDR3nt: TGTGCCAGCTCACCACGGCAGGCGGCCACCGGGGAGCTGTTTTTT
CDR3aa: CASSPRQAATGELFF
abundance: NA
d_gene: NA
j_gene: TRBJ2-2
len: 15
v_gene: TRBV18

CDR3nt: TGCAGCGTTGCCCCGTCGGGGAGGGACACCGGGGAGCTGTTTTTT
CDR3aa: CSVAPSGRDTGELFF
abundance: NA
d_gene: TRBD2
j_gene: TRBJ2-2
len: 15
v_gene: TRBV29-1

CDR3nt: TGTGCCAGCAGTTCGGGGGACTCCTCCTACGAGCAGTACTTC
CDR3aa: CASSSGDSSYEQYF
abundance: once
d_gene: NA
j_gene: TRBJ2-7
len: 14
v_gene: TRBV27

CDR3nt: TGTGCCAGTAAGACTAGCGGGAGAGAGACCCAGTACTTC
CDR3aa: CASKTSGRETQYF
abundance: once
d_gene: TRBD2
j_gene: TRBJ2-5
len: 13
v_gene: TRBV19

CDR3nt: TGTGCCTGGAGTGTTTCTCCCGCTAACACAGATACGCAGTATTTT
CDR3aa: CAWSVSPANTDTQYF
abundance: once
d_gene: NA
j_gene: TRBJ2-3
len: 15
v_gene: TRBV30

CDR3nt: TGTGCCAACTCACAGGAGGGGGGTAATGAAAAACTGTTTTTT
CDR3aa: CANSQEGGNEKLFF
abundance: once
d_gene: NA
j_gene: TRBJ1-4
len: 14
v_gene: TRBV2

CDR3nt: TGTGCCAGCAGCGCCCGACTAGCGGGAGAGCAGTTCTTC
CDR3aa: CASSARLAGEQFF
abundance: NA
d_gene: TRBD2
j_gene: TRBJ2-1
len: 13
v_gene: TRBV7-8